This entry lists 4 T cell receptor beta chains sequenced from one sample in a study of blood T cell repertoires in COVID-19. Sequenced by immunoSEQ multiplex PCR; TCRdb stores in-frame clones only, minus some. The table shows roughly 74,000 clones, with almost 85% occurring only once. Specimen: peripheral blood. The receptors come from a man aged 65-85 years with acute or convalescent COVID-19.

The V gene is TRBV7-9, the J gene TRBJ2-5; possible D gene TRBD2, 6 bases. The CDR3 runs to 15 residues. Germline V gene lookup returns CDR1 SEHNR and CDR2 FQNEAQ (reference sequence). V was pared by 6 bases and J by 5 bases, with 19 bases between. CDR3 residues: CASSPPRLGSETQYF. The CDR3 DNA reads as TGTGCCAGCAGTCCTCCCCGACTAGGATCGGAGACCCAGTACTTC.

The chain is built from TRBV5-4 and TRBJ1-2; 12 bases map to TRBD1. Germline V CDR1 and CDR2: SGHNT, YYREEE (reference sequence). J gave up 7 bases and V 3 bases, and 10 bases lay outside the gene matches. This CDR3 spans 16 amino acids. The CDR3 protein is CASSSRDRGPTGGYTF. The CDR3 DNA reads TGTGCCAGCAGCTCCCGGGACAGGGGGCCAACGGGTGGCTACACCTTC. The variable domain in full, with the rest retrieved from reference TRBV5-4 and TRBJ1-2, is ETGVTQSPTHLIKTRGQQVTLRCSSQSGHNTVSWYQQALGQGPQFIFQYYREEENGRGNFPPRFSGLQFPNYSSELNVNALELDDSALYLCASSSRDRGPTGGYTFGSGTRLTVV.

The CDR3 spells CASRPTGIYGYTF. Here the CDR3 DNA reads TGTGCCAGCAGACCTACAGGGATCTATGGCTACACCTTC. This chain uses TRBV6-2 or TRBV6-3 with TRBJ1-2, with D possibly matching TRBD1 (6 bases). V shed 6 bases and J shed 4 bases, with 12 bases lying between them. The CDR3 totals 13 residues. CDR1 is MNHEY and CDR2 is SVGEGT in the germline V gene.

The sample holds a few counts of this clone. The V and J genes are TRBV19 and TRBJ1-2; 7 bases are a match to TRBD1. This CDR3 has 14 amino acids. Germline trimming cut 6 bases from V and 8 bases from J; bases unmatched to any gene: 12. Germline CDR1 and CDR2: LNHDA and SQIVND (reference sequence). In DNA form, the CDR3 reads TGTGCCAGTAGCCCACGCAGACAGGGACGGGGCTACACCTTC. Translating it yields CASSPRRQGRGYTF.